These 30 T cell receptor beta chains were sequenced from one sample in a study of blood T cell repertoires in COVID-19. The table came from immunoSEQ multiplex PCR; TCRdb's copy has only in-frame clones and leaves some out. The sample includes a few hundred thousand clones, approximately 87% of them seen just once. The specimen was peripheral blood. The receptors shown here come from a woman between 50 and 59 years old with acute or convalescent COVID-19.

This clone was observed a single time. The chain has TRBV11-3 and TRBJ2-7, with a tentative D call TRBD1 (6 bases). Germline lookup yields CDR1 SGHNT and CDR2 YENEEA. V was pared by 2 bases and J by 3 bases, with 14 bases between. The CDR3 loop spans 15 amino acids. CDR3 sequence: CASSLLPWDNYEQYF. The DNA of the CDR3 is TGTGCCAGCAGCTTATTACCTTGGGACAACTACGAGCAGTACTTC. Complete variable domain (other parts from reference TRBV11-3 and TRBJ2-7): EAGVVQSPRYKIIEKKQPVAFWCNPISGHNTLYWYLQNLGQGPELLIRYENEEAVDDSQLPKDRFSAERLKGVDSTLKIQPAELGDSAVYLCASSLLPWDNYEQYFGPGTRLTVT.

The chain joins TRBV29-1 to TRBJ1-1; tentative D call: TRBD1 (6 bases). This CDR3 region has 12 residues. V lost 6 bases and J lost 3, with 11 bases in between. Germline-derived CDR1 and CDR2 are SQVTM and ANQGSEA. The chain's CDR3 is CSVRDTYTEAFF. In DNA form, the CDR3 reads TGCAGCGTCCGGGACACCTACACTGAAGCTTTCTTT.

The CDR3 bases are TGTGCCAGCAGCGTAGCGAGGGGGCGGGAGACCCAGTACTTC. This gives the protein CASSVARGRETQYF. The chain is built from TRBV9 and TRBJ2-5, with 7 bases that match TRBD1. The germline CDR1 and CDR2 sequences are SGDLS and YYNGEE. The V gene end was trimmed by 0 bases and the J gene end by 5 bases; junction bases not matched to a gene: 4. CDR3 length: 14 amino acids.

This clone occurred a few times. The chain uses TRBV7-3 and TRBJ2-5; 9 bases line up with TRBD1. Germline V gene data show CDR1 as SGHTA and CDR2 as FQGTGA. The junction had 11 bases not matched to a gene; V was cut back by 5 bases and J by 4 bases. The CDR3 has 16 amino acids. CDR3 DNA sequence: TGTGCCAGCAGCCGAACCGGGACAGGGAGGTCAGAGACCCAGTACTTC. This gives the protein CASSRTGTGRSETQYF.

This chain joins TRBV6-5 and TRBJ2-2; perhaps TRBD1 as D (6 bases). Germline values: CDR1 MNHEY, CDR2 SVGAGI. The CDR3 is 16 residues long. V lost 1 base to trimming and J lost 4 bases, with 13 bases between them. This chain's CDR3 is CASSYLSGVGTGELFF. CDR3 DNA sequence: TGTGCCAGCAGTTACTTATCAGGGGTAGGCACCGGGGAGCTGTTTTTT.

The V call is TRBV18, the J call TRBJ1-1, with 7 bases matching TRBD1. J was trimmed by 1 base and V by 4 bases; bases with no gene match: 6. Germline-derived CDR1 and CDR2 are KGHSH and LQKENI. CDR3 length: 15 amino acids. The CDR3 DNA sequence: TGTGCCAGCTCACGGTCTGCAGGGGGGAACACTGAAGCTTTCTTT. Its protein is CASSRSAGGNTEAFF.

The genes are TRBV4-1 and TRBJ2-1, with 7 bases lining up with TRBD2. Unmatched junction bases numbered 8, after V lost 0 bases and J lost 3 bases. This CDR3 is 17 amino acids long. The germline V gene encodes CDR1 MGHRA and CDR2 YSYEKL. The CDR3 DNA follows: TGCGCCAGCAGCCAAGAAGCGGGTAGGGACTACTACAATGAGCAGTTCTTC. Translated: CASSQEAGRDYYNEQFF.

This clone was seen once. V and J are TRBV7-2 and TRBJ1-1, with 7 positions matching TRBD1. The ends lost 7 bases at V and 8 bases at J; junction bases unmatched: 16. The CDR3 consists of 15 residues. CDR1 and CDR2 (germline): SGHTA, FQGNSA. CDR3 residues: CASMYRTGYPGEAFF. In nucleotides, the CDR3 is TGTGCCAGCATGTACAGGACAGGTTATCCCGGGGAAGCTTTCTTT.

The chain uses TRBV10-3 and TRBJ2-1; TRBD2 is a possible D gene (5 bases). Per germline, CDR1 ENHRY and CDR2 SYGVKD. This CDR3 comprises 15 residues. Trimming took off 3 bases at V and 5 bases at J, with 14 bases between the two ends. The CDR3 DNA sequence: TGTGCCATCAGTGATCCTCGGGCGGGCAACAATGAGCAGTTCTTC. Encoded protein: CAISDPRAGNNEQFF.

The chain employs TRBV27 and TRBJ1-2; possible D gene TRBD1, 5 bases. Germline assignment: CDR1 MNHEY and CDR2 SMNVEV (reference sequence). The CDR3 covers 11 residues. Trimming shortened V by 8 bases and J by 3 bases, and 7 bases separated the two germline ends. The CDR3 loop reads CASGRDYGYTF. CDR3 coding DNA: TGTGCCAGCGGCAGGGACTATGGCTACACCTTC.

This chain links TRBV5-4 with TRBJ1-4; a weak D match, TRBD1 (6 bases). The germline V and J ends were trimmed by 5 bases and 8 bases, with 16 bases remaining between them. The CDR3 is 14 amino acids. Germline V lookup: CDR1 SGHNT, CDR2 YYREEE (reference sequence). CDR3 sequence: CASSPQGIGEKLFF. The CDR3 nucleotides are TGTGCCAGCAGTCCCCAGGGGATTGGAGAAAAACTGTTTTTT.

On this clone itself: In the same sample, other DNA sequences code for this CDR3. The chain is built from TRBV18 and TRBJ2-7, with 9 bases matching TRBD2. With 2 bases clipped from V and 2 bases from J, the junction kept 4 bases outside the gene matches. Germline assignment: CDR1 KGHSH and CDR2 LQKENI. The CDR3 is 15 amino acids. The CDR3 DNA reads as TGTGCCAGCTCACCAGGGGCTAGCGGGGCCTACGAGCAGTACTTC. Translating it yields CASSPGASGAYEQYF.

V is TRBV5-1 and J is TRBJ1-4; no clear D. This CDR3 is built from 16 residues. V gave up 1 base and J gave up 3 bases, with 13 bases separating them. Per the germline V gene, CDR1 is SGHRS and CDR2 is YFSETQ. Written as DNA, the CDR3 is TGCGCCAGCAGCTTGCTGTTTGCGGCGGCTAATGAAAAACTGTTTTTT. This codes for CASSLLFAAANEKLFF.

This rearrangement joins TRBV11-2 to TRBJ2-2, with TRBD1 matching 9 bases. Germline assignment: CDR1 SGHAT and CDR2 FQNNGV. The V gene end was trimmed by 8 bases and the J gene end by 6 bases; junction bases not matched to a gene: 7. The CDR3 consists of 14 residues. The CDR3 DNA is TGTGCCAGCGGTTGGGACAGGGAGGCCGGGGAGCTGTTTTTT. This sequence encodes CASGWDREAGELFF.

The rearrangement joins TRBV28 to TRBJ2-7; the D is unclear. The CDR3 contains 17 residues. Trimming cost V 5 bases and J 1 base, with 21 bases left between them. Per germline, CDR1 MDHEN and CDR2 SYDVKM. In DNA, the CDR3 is TGTGCCAGCAGTCCATTACCAATTCGTCGGTTATCCTACGAGCAGTACTTC. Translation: CASSPLPIRRLSYEQYF.

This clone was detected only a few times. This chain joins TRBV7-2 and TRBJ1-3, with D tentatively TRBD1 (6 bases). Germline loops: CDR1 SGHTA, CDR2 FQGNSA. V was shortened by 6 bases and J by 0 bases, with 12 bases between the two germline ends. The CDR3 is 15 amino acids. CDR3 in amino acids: CASRTDSFSGNTIYF. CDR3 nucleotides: TGTGCCAGCAGGACGGACAGCTTCTCTGGAAACACCATATATTTT.

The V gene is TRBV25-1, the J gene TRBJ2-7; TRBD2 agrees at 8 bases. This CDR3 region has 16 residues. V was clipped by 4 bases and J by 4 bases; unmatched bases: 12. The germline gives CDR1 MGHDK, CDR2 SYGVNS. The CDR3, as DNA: TGTGCCAGCAGTGGTAGCGGGGATAGCCACCAGTACGAGCAGTACTTC. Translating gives CASSGSGDSHQYEQYF.

In DNA, the CDR3 is TGTGCCAGCAGTTACTCGGGACAGGGACCTCATCAGCCCCAGCATTTT. Protein product: CASSYSGQGPHQPQHF. The chain combines TRBV6-5 with TRBJ1-5; 9 bases fit TRBD1. The V gene end was trimmed by 0 bases and the J gene end by 5 bases; junction bases not matched to a gene: 5. Germline lookup yields CDR1 MNHEY and CDR2 SVGAGI. The CDR3 sequence is 16 residues long.

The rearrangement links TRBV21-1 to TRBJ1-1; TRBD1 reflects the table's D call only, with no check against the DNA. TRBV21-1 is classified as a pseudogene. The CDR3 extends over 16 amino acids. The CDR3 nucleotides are TGTGCCAGCAGCAAAGGATGGCCGACAGGTCGGGGAGTTGCTTTCTTT. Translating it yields CASSKGWPTGRGVAFF.

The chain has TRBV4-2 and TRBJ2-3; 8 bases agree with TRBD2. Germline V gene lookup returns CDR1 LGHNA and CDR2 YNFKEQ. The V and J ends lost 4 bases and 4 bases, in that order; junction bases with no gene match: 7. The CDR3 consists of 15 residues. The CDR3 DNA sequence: TGTGCCAGCAGCCTCTCCGGGGGGGCCCCAGATACGCAGTATTTT. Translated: CASSLSGGAPDTQYF.

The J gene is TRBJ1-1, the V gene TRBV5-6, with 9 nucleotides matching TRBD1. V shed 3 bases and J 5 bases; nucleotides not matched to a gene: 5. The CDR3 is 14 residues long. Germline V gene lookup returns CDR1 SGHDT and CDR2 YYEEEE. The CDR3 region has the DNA TGTGCCAGCAGCTCGGACAGGGGACGTACTGAAGCTTTCTTT. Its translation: CASSSDRGRTEAFF.

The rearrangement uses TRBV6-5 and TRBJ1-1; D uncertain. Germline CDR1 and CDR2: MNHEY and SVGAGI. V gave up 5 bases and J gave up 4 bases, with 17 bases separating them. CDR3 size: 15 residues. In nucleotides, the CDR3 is TGTGCCAGCAGTCCAACTAGGGCCGCGGGCACTGAAGCTTTCTTT. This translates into CASSPTRAAGTEAFF.

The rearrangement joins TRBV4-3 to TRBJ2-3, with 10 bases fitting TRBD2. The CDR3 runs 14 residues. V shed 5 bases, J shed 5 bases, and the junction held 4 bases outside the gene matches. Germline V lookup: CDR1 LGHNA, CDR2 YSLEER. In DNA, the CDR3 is TGCGCCAGCAGCGAAGCGGGGGGGATAGATACGCAGTATTTT. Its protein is CASSEAGGIDTQYF.

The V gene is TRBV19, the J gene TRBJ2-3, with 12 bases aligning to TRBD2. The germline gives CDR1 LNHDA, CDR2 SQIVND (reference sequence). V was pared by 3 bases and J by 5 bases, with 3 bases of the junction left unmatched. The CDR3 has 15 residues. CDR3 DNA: TGTGCCAGTAGTATGACTAGCGGGAGTAGAGATACGCAGTATTTT. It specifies CASSMTSGSRDTQYF.

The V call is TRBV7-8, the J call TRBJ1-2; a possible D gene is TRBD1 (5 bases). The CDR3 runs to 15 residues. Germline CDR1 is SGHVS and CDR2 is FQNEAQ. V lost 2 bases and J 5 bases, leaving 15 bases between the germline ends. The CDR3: CASSLWGGTEYGYTF. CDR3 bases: TGTGCCAGCAGCTTATGGGGAGGGACGGAATATGGCTACACCTTC.

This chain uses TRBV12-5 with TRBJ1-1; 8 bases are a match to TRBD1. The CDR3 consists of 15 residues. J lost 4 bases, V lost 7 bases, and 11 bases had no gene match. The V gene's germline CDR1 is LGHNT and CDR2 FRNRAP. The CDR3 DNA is TGTGCTAGTGCCCGGACAGGGAAGGGGGCCACTGAAGCTTTCTTT. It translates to CASARTGKGATEAFF.

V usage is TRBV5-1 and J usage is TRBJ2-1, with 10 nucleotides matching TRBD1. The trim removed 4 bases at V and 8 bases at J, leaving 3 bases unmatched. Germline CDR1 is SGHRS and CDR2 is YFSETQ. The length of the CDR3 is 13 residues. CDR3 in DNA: TGCGCCAGCAGCCCGGGACAGGGGTATGAGCAGTTCTTC. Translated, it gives CASSPGQGYEQFF.

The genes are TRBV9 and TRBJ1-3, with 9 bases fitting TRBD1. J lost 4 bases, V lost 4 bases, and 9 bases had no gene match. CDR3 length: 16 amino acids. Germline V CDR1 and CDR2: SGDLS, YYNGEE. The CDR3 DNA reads TGTGCCAGCAGCCCGACAGGGGGGCGTTTCGGAAACACCATATATTTT. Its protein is CASSPTGGRFGNTIYF. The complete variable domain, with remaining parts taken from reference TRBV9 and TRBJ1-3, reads DSGVTQTPKHLITATGQRVTLRCSPRSGDLSVYWYQQSLDQGLQFLIQYYNGEERAKGNILERFSAQQFPDLHSELNLSSLELGDSALYFCASSPTGGRFGNTIYFGEGSWLTVV.

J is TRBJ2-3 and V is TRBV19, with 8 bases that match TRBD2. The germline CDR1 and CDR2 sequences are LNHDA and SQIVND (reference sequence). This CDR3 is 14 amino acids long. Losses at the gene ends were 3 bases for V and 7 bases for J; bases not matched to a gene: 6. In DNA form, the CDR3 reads TGTGCCAGTAGTATTCTCCGGGAGGGAAATACGCAGTATTTT. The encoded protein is CASSILREGNTQYF.

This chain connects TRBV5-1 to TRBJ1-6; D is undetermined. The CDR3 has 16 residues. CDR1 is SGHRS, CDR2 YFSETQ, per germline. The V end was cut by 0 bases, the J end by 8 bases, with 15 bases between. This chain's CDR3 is CASSLAYSGRDSPLHF. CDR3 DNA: TGCGCCAGCAGCTTGGCCTACTCGGGTCGGGATTCACCCCTCCACTTT.